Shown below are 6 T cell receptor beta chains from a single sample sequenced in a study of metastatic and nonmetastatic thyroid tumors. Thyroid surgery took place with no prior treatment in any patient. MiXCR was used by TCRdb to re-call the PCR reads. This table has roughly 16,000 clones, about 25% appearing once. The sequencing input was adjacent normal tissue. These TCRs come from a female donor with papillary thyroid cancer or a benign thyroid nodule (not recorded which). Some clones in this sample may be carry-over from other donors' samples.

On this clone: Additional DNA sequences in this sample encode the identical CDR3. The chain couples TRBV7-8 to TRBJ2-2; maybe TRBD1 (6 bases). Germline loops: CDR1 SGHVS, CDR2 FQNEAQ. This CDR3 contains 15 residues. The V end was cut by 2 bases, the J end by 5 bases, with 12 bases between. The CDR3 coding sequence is TGTGCCAGCAGCTTACGTATTACAGGGACCGGGGAGCTGTTTTTT. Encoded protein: CASSLRITGTGELFF.

CDR3 sequence: CASSTEQGRRNTEAFF. CDR3 sequence (DNA): TGTGCCAGCTCTACCGAACAGGGAAGGAGGAACACTGAAGCTTTCTTT. J is TRBJ1-1 and V is TRBV6-1, with D possibly being TRBD1 (6 bases). This CDR3 is built from 16 residues. Trimming took off 8 bases at V and 1 base at J, with 20 bases between the two ends. Germline V CDR1 and CDR2: MNHNS, SASEGT.

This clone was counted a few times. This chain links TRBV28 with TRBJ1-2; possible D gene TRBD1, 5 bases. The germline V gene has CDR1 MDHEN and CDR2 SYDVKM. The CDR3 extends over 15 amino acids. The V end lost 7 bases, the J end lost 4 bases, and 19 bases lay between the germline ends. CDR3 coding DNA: TGTGCCAGCACTTATTACGGGGGACCGAGCTATGGCTACACCTTC. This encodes CASTYYGGPSYGYTF.

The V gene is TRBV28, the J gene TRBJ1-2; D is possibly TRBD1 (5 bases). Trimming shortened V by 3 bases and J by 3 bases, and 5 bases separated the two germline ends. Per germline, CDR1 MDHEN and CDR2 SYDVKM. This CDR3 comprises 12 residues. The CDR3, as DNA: TGTGCCAGCAGTTTGGGACACTATGGCTACACCTTC. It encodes CASSLGHYGYTF.

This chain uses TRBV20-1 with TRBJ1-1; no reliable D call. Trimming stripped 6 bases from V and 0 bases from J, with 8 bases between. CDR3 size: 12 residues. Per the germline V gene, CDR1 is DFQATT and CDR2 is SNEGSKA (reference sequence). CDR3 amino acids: CSAEHMNTEAFF. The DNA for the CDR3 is TGCAGTGCGGAACACATGAACACTGAAGCTTTCTTT.

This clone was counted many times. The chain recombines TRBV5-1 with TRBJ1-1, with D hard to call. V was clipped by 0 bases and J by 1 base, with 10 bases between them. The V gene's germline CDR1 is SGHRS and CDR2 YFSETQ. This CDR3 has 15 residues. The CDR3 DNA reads TGCGCCAGCAGCTTGGTACCCCTCGGGAACACTGAAGCTTTCTTT. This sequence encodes CASSLVPLGNTEAFF.